Each of the 20 T cell receptor beta chains below was sequenced from the same sample in a study of blood T cell repertoires in COVID-19. Assay: immunoSEQ multiplex PCR; the TCRdb copy retains only in-frame clones and omits some. Counted here are 80,000 or so clones, around 91% occurring once; the ten biggest clones make up approximately 0.98%. Input material: peripheral blood. The receptor source for this set is a woman between 50 and 59 years old in a cohort sampled during active COVID-19.

The rearrangement links TRBV9 to TRBJ2-2; possible D gene TRBD2, 5 bases. Trimming took 0 bases from V and 6 from J, leaving 12 bases between them. The CDR3 is made up of 15 amino acids. Germline V CDR1 and CDR2: SGDLS, YYNGEE. The CDR3 DNA is TGTGCCAGCAGCGTAGGGGGAGCTACCCCCGGGGAGCTGTTTTTT. As protein: CASSVGGATPGELFF.

The chain couples TRBV29-1 to TRBJ2-1; 8 bases line up with TRBD1. After removal of 0 bases from V and 3 bases from J, the junction contained 7 bases not matched to a gene. This CDR3 has 16 amino acids. The germline CDR1 and CDR2 sequences are SQVTM and ANQGSEA. The CDR3 spells CSVEDDGTGFYNEQFF. The CDR3 DNA sequence: TGCAGCGTTGAAGATGACGGGACAGGATTCTACAATGAGCAGTTCTTC.

The CDR3 reads CASSYRGNYEQYF. As DNA, the CDR3 is TGTGCCAGCAGCTACCGGGGGAACTACGAGCAGTACTTC. The chain carries TRBV7-8 and TRBJ2-7; D may be TRBD2 (6 bases). From germline, CDR1 is SGHVS and CDR2 FQNEAQ. The CDR3 has 13 residues. Trimming took 4 bases from V and 3 from J, leaving 10 bases between them. The full variable domain, with the rest looked up from reference TRBV7-8 and TRBJ2-7, is GAGVSQSPRYKVAKRGQDVALRCDPISGHVSLFWYQQALGQGPEFLTYFQNEAQLDKSGLPSDRFFAERPEGSVSTLKIQRTQQEDSAVYLCASSYRGNYEQYFGPGTRLTVT.

The chain uses TRBV6-5 and TRBJ2-7, with D possibly TRBD1 on 5 matching bases. This CDR3 contains 13 residues. Germline-derived CDR1 and CDR2 are MNHEY and SVGAGI. The V and J ends lost 10 bases and 2 bases respectively, with 15 bases between them. CDR3: CATLGAVPYEQYF. For the CDR3, the DNA is TGTGCCACCCTAGGGGCAGTCCCCTACGAGCAGTACTTC.

This clone was seen a few times. This CDR3 reads CASSLYPGGNTEAFF. The CDR3 DNA sequence: TGTGCCAGCAGTTTATACCCAGGGGGGAACACTGAAGCTTTCTTT. The rearrangement uses TRBV27 and TRBJ1-1; 7 positions agree with TRBD1. The length of the CDR3 is 15 residues. The V and J ends lost 1 base and 1 base, in that order; junction bases with no gene match: 3. The germline V gene has CDR1 MNHEY and CDR2 SMNVEV (reference sequence).

The rearrangement joins TRBV19 to TRBJ1-5; D is undetermined. This CDR3 is 14 amino acids long. V gave up 0 bases and J gave up 4 bases, with 7 bases separating them. CDR1 LNHDA and CDR2 SQIVND come from the germline V gene (reference sequence). The CDR3 nucleotides read TGTGCCAGTAGTATAGAGGCGGGGAATCAGCCCCAGCATTTT. Translated: CASSIEAGNQPQHF.

V is TRBV5-1 and J is TRBJ2-2; the match to TRBD2 covers 15 bases. After removal of 7 bases from V and 7 bases from J, the junction contained 5 bases not matched to a gene. This CDR3 spans 15 amino acids. Germline V lookup: CDR1 SGHRS, CDR2 YFSETQ. The CDR3 bases are TGCGCCAGCGGGACTAGCGGGAGGAAAGGCGGGGAGCTGTTTTTT. It specifies CASGTSGRKGGELFF. Based on the CDR3 plus reference TRBV5-1 and TRBJ2-2, the full variable domain is KAGVTQTPRYLIKTRGQQVTLSCSPISGHRSVSWYQQTPGQGLQFLFEYFSETQRNKGNFPGRFSGRQFSNSRSEMNVSTLELGDSALYLCASGTSGRKGGELFFGEGSRLTVL.

V usage is TRBV6-5 and J usage is TRBJ1-1; 9 bases align to TRBD1. The germline V gene has CDR1 MNHEY and CDR2 SVGAGI. V gave up 8 bases and J gave up 1 base; unmatched junction bases: 8. The CDR3 spans 15 residues. The CDR3 DNA follows: TGTGCCAGCCTCGGGACAGGGACCCAGAACACTGAAGCTTTCTTT. Its translation is CASLGTGTQNTEAFF.

This chain joins TRBV7-9 and TRBJ1-3; D is unclear. Between the trimmed V and J ends, which lost 1 base and 2 bases, there was a span of 12 bases. The CDR3 runs 16 residues. CDR1 is SEHNR, CDR2 FQNEAQ, per germline (reference sequence). This chain's CDR3 is CASSLVSTSTGNTIYF. The CDR3 DNA reads TGTGCCAGCAGCTTAGTGAGCACCTCCACTGGAAACACCATATATTTT.

The chain recombines TRBV5-1 with TRBJ2-2, with 7 bases matching TRBD2. This CDR3 has 16 amino acids. J was trimmed by 3 bases and V by 4 bases; bases with no gene match: 9. Germline-derived CDR1 and CDR2 are SGHRS and YFSETQ. This CDR3 reads CASSMAGTTDTGELFF. In DNA, the CDR3 is TGCGCCAGCAGCATGGCCGGGACTACCGACACCGGGGAGCTGTTTTTT. Looking up the rest from reference TRBV5-1 and TRBJ2-2 gives the full variable domain: KAGVTQTPRYLIKTRGQQVTLSCSPISGHRSVSWYQQTPGQGLQFLFEYFSETQRNKGNFPGRFSGRQFSNSRSEMNVSTLELGDSALYLCASSMAGTTDTGELFFGEGSRLTVL.

J is TRBJ2-7 and V is TRBV4-2; 9 bases map to TRBD1. The CDR3 length is 14 residues. V shed 1 base and J 3 bases; nucleotides not matched to a gene: 1. CDR1 LGHNA and CDR2 YNFKEQ come from the germline V gene. The CDR3 is CASSQVGQGYEQYF. The DNA of the CDR3 is TGTGCCAGCAGCCAAGTGGGACAGGGCTACGAGCAGTACTTC.

The chain employs TRBV27 and TRBJ1-2; D uncertain. Germline values: CDR1 MNHEY, CDR2 SMNVEV (reference sequence). This CDR3 has 13 amino acids. Deletions cut 7 bases from V and 2 bases from J, with 11 bases between. CDR3 coding DNA: TGTGCCAGCACCCCCGGGAGAAACTATGGCTACACCTTC. It codes for CASTPGRNYGYTF.

This clone was detected once. The rearrangement links TRBV3-1 (or the pseudogene TRBV3-2) to TRBJ1-1; possibly TRBD1 for D (6 bases). The V end was cut by 5 bases, the J end by 1 base, with 14 bases between. From germline, CDR1 is LGHDT and CDR2 YNNKEL (reference sequence). The CDR3 totals 15 residues. This CDR3 reads CASSDFWGQNTEAFF. CDR3 in DNA: TGTGCCAGCAGCGACTTCTGGGGGCAGAACACTGAAGCTTTCTTT.

This clone was detected only once. This rearrangement joins TRBV28 to TRBJ2-7; TRBD2 aligns across 7 bases. V shed 2 bases, J shed 0 bases, and the junction held 7 bases outside the gene matches. Germline CDR1 MDHEN, CDR2 SYDVKM. This CDR3 has 16 residues. The chain's CDR3 is CASSLSTGGSSYEQYF. In nucleotides, the CDR3 is TGTGCCAGCAGTTTAAGTACAGGCGGGAGCTCCTACGAGCAGTACTTC.

This chain links TRBV28 with TRBJ2-7; 7 bases are shared with TRBD1. The germline V gene encodes CDR1 MDHEN and CDR2 SYDVKM. V was clipped by 5 bases and J by 0 bases; unmatched bases: 7. This CDR3 has 15 amino acids. This CDR3 is CASSPTGVDSYEQYF. CDR3 DNA: TGTGCCAGCAGTCCCACAGGGGTTGACTCCTACGAGCAGTACTTC.

The rearrangement joins TRBV6-5 to TRBJ1-5, with 10 bases fitting TRBD1. The V gene end was trimmed by 6 bases and the J gene end by 6 bases; junction bases not matched to a gene: 5. CDR1 MNHEY and CDR2 SVGAGI come from the germline V gene. The CDR3 spans 14 residues. CDR3 residues: CASSHGQGVQPQHF. The CDR3 DNA reads as TGTGCCAGCAGCCATGGACAGGGGGTTCAGCCCCAGCATTTT.

The chain links TRBV11-1 to TRBJ2-1, with D perhaps TRBD2 (6 bases). V was pared by 1 base and J by 4 bases, with 14 bases between. Germline CDR1 and CDR2: SGHAT and FQDESV (reference sequence). This CDR3 is 16 amino acids long. CDR3 DNA: TGTGCCAGCAGCTTAGAAAGTGGCGGGGTTTACAATGAGCAGTTCTTC. Translated, it gives CASSLESGGVYNEQFF.

V usage is TRBV28 and J usage is TRBJ2-2; 7 nucleotides agree with TRBD2. V lost 6 bases to trimming and J lost 8 bases; unmatched junction nucleotides: 12. Germline lookup yields CDR1 MDHEN and CDR2 SYDVKM. This CDR3 region has 15 residues. The CDR3 sequence: CASSGGLPQGGELFF. CDR3 nucleotides: TGTGCCAGCAGCGGGGGACTACCCCAGGGAGGGGAGCTGTTTTTT.

The rearrangement joins TRBV5-1 to TRBJ2-7; TRBD2 aligns across 10 bases. CDR3 length equals 15 residues. Germline V gene sequence: CDR1 SGHRS, CDR2 YFSETQ. V trimming: 5 bases; J trimming: 6 bases; junction bases outside the gene matches: 11. CDR3 sequence: CASRRLAGESAEQYF. The CDR3 DNA follows: TGCGCCAGCAGGCGGCTAGCGGGAGAGTCCGCCGAGCAGTACTTC. The full variable domain, with the rest looked up from reference TRBV5-1 and TRBJ2-7, is KAGVTQTPRYLIKTRGQQVTLSCSPISGHRSVSWYQQTPGQGLQFLFEYFSETQRNKGNFPGRFSGRQFSNSRSEMNVSTLELGDSALYLCASRRLAGESAEQYFGPGTRLTVT.

The chain combines TRBV3-1 (or the pseudogene TRBV3-2) with TRBJ2-1; D perhaps matches TRBD1 (6 bases). Germline V gene lookup returns CDR1 LGHDT and CDR2 YNNKEL (reference sequence). The CDR3 length is 15 residues. The V and J ends lost 4 bases and 8 bases respectively, with 18 bases between them. In DNA form, the CDR3 reads TGTGCCAGCAGCCCCTCAGGGGCAGTGGGTTATGAGCAGTTCTTC. It codes for CASSPSGAVGYEQFF.